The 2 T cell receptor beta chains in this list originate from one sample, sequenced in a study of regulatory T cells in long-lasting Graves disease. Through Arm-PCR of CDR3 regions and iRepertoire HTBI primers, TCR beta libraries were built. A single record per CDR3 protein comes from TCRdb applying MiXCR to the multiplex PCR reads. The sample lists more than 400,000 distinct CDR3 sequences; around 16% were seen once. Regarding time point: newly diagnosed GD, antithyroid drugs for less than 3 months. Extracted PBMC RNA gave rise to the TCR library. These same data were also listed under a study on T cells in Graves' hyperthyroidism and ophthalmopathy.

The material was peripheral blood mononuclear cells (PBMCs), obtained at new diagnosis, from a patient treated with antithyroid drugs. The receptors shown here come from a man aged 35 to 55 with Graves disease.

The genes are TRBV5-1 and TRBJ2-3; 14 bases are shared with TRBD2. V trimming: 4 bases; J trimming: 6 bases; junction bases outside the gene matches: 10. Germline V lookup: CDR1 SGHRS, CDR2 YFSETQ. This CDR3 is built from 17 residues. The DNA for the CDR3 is TGCGCCAGCAGCCTCCCGGGGACTAGCGGGAGAGTGGATACGCAGTATTTT. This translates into CASSLPGTSGRVDTQYF.

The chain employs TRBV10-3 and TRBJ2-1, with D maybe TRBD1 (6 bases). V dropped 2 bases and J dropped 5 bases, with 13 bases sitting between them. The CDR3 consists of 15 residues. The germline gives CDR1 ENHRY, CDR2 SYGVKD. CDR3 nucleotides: TGTGCCATCAGTGAGGGACAGAGGACCCACAATGAGCAGTTCTTC. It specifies CAISEGQRTHNEQFF.